The T cell receptor beta chain under discussion was sequenced for a study of T cell responses to AZD1222 COVID-19 vaccine. This table comes from immunoSEQ multiplex PCR, and its TCRdb copy is limited to in-frame clones, with some not included. The sample includes about 96,000 clones, roughly 90% of them seen just once. V dropped 5 bases and J dropped 5; count of bases not matched to a gene: 9. Germline V CDR1 and CDR2: MDHEN, SYDVKM. CDR3 length: 15 amino acids. The rearrangement uses TRBV28 and TRBJ2-7; 10 positions match TRBD1. Sequences were derived from peripheral blood, sampled on day 0 of AZD1222 vaccination. This TCR came from an adult in good health. The CDR3 loop is CASSGSGTGENEQYF. CDR3 coding DNA: TGTGCCAGCAGTGGATCCGGGACAGGGGAAAACGAGCAGTACTTC.